This T cell receptor beta chain was identified during a study of T cells expressing NK-cell markers. Study at large: According to the study, TCR beta repertoires originated from sorted CD3+CD56+NKG2C+, CD3+CD56+NKG2C- and CD3+CD56-NKG2C+ T cells.

Study-level findings and limits: The same clonotypes also predominated in the CD3+CD56-NKG2C+ fraction of a handful of donors.

TCRdb reprocessed the 5' RACE reads, with one entry per CDR3 protein and no DNA. The sample's table shows about 180,000 distinct CDR3 sequences. The CDR3 has 12 amino acids. Germline-derived CDR1 and CDR2 are SEHNR and FQNEAQ (reference sequence). A word on this clonotype: Antigen unknown.

The sample comprised blood T cells: a sorted CD56 or NKG2C T cell subset, CD4+ or CD8+ T cells, or bulk PBMC T cells (not recorded which). The TCR sequence derives from a man aged 18-69 years in good health. V is TRBV7-9 and J is TRBJ2-1; no DNA is available, so the TRBD2 call from TCRdb remains unchecked. The CDR3 sequence: CASSLAALEQFF.